The T cell receptor (beta chain) under discussion was sequenced for a study of blood T cell repertoires in COVID-19. In the study overall: The samples span acute and convalescent COVID-19 from the United States, Italy and Spain.

In the source study's methods: Estimates of nucleated cell counts were drawn from the amplification of reference gene primers. Profiled with immunoSEQ multiplex PCR; TCRdb holds only in-frame clones, not every one. The V and J calls and clone size were taken over from that table, and D and trimming were inferred from the DNA. The data hold fewer than 250,000 clones, with roughly 80% observed a single time. CDR1 SGHTA and CDR2 FQGNSA come from the germline V gene. J was trimmed by 3 bases and V by 5 bases; bases with no gene match: 6. This CDR3 is built from 16 residues. This clonotype was sampled from an elderly woman with acute or convalescent COVID-19. The sequenced material came from peripheral blood. This chain uses TRBV7-2 with TRBJ2-3; TRBD2 matches at 12 bases. CDR3: CASSRRLAGETDTQYF. The CDR3 DNA reads TGTGCCAGCAGCCGGAGACTAGCGGGGGAGACAGATACGCAGTATTTT.